The 14 T cell receptor beta chains reported below all come from one sample, sequenced in a study of shared clonotypes between healthy human individuals. Method: immunoSEQ multiplex PCR; TCRdb's copy keeps in-frame clones and lacks some. The table records around 1.1 million clones, 60% to 80% of them present only once. Sequenced material: memory CD4+ T cells from PBMCs. Subset of the sample: CD45RA-negative fraction. The origin of the receptors is a man between 18 and 29 years old in good health. Some clones in this sample may be carry-over from other donors' samples.

The CDR3 is CASSSSREGTGELFF. The CDR3, as DNA: TGTGCCAGCAGCTCTTCGCGGGAAGGAACCGGGGAGCTGTTTTTT. This chain joins TRBV7-2 and TRBJ2-2; D might be TRBD2 (6 bases). Germline V gene data show CDR1 as SGHTA and CDR2 as FQGNSA. This CDR3 comprises 15 residues. V lost 4 bases and J lost 5, with 14 bases in between.

The CDR3 bases are TGTGCCAGCAGCTGGTCCGATGAAAAACTGTTTTTT. This codes for CASSWSDEKLFF. This chain connects TRBV7-9 to TRBJ1-4; D gene ambiguous. Trimming stripped 4 bases from V and 6 bases from J, with 6 bases between. This CDR3 has 12 amino acids. Germline lookup yields CDR1 SEHNR and CDR2 FQNEAQ (reference sequence).

This CDR3 is CAWSQGPEQYF. CDR3 bases: TGTGCCTGGAGTCAAGGACCCGAGCAGTACTTC. The chain recombines TRBV30 with TRBJ2-7; D is unresolved. The CDR3 contains 11 residues. V lost 2 bases to trimming and J lost 6 bases, with 8 bases between them. Per the germline V gene, CDR1 is GTSNPN and CDR2 is SVGIG (reference sequence). Full variable domain (remainder filled in from reference TRBV30 and TRBJ2-7): SQTIHQWPATLVQPVGSPLSLECTVEGTSNPNLYWYRQAAGRGLQLLFYSVGIGQISSEVPQNLSASRPQDRQFILSSKKLLLSDSGFYLCAWSQGPEQYFGPGTRLTVT.

A few counts support this clone. The genes are TRBV28 and TRBJ1-3; the D is unclear. Germline V gene lookup returns CDR1 MDHEN and CDR2 SYDVKM. Trimming pared 9 bases from V and 4 bases from J, leaving 4 bases between. The CDR3 is made up of 10 amino acids. The CDR3 region is CASGGNTIYF. The CDR3, as DNA: TGTGCCAGTGGGGGAAACACCATATATTTT.

This chain connects TRBV28 to TRBJ2-5; D possibly corresponds to TRBD1 (6 bases). With 6 bases removed from V and 3 bases from J, the gap between germline ends came to 17 bases. The V gene's germline CDR1 is MDHEN and CDR2 SYDVKM. This CDR3 has 15 amino acids. In nucleotides, the CDR3 is TGTGCCAGCAGAGTACAGGGCCAGGCAGAAGAGACCCAGTACTTC. This sequence encodes CASRVQGQAEETQYF.

The chain is built from TRBV29-1 and TRBJ1-3; 8 bases are a match to TRBD1. Germline V gene data show CDR1 as SQVTM and CDR2 as ANQGSEA. The CDR3 runs 15 residues. The ends lost 4 bases at V and 4 bases at J; junction bases unmatched: 9. CDR3 sequence reads: CSVATQTGEGNTIYF. CDR3 coding DNA: TGCAGCGTTGCAACTCAGACAGGGGAAGGAAACACCATATATTTT.

The chain couples TRBV7-6 to TRBJ2-5; D ambiguous. CDR1 and CDR2 from the germline V gene are SGHVS and FNYEAQ. V lost 5 bases, J lost 5 bases, and 9 bases lay in between. The CDR3 covers 12 residues. The DNA of the CDR3 is TGTGCCAGCAGCGGGGTGTTGGAGACCCAGTACTTC. This gives the protein CASSGVLETQYF.

This chain uses TRBV19 with TRBJ2-5; TRBD1 aligns across 7 bases. V shed 5 bases, J shed 5 bases, and the junction held 11 bases outside the gene matches. From germline, CDR1 is LNHDA and CDR2 SQIVND (reference sequence). The CDR3 covers 15 residues. The CDR3 here is CASSAPQGVEETQYF. CDR3 nucleotide sequence: TGTGCCAGTAGTGCCCCTCAGGGGGTAGAGGAGACCCAGTACTTC.

This clone was observed once. This rearrangement joins TRBV21-1 to TRBJ2-7; the table's D gene call, TRBD1, was not cross checked with the DNA. TRBV21-1 is a recognized pseudogene. The CDR3 spans 14 residues. The CDR3 reads CASSKTGRVYEQYF. The DNA of the CDR3 is TGTGCCAGCAGCAAAACAGGCAGGGTCTACGAGCAGTACTTC.

V and J are TRBV4-1 and TRBJ1-4; D is undetermined. Trimming removed 4 bases from V and 8 bases from J, with 17 bases in between. CDR3 length equals 15 residues. The germline CDR1 and CDR2 sequences are MGHRA and YSYEKL. CDR3 DNA sequence: TGCGCCAGCAGCCTCCTCCGCAACAGTTTGGAAAAACTGTTTTTT. Amino acid sequence: CASSLLRNSLEKLFF.

The V call is TRBV5-4, the J call TRBJ2-3; D might be TRBD1 (5 bases). Between the trimmed V and J ends, which lost 4 bases and 6 bases, there was a span of 12 bases. This CDR3 spans 13 amino acids. Germline V gene lookup returns CDR1 SGHNT and CDR2 YYREEE (reference sequence). The CDR3 here is CASSPGPGDTQYF. CDR3 in DNA: TGTGCCAGCAGCCCAGGACCAGGGGATACGCAGTATTTT.

This chain connects TRBV2 to TRBJ2-3; D remains unclear. Germline loops: CDR1 SNHLY, CDR2 FYNNEI. The V end was cut by 3 bases, the J end by 7 bases, with 11 bases between. This CDR3 has 13 residues. The CDR3 region is CASSEVGQHTQYF. In DNA, the CDR3 is TGTGCCAGCAGTGAGGTCGGCCAGCATACGCAGTATTTT. The full variable domain, rest sourced from reference TRBV2 and TRBJ2-3, is EPEVTQTPSHQVTQMGQEVILRCVPISNHLYFYWYRQILGQKVEFLVSFYNNEISEKSEIFDDQFSVERPDGSNFTLKIRSTKLEDSAMYFCASSEVGQHTQYFGPGTRLTVL.

The table lists this clone with a few counts. This chain uses TRBV7-6 with TRBJ1-5, with 7 bases identical to TRBD1. J was trimmed by 2 bases and V by 5 bases; bases with no gene match: 6. This CDR3 region has 15 residues. Germline lookup yields CDR1 SGHVS and CDR2 FNYEAQ. The CDR3 is CASSPRQGGNQPQHF. The CDR3 nucleotides read TGTGCCAGCAGCCCCCGGCAGGGGGGCAATCAGCCCCAGCATTTT.

V is TRBV11-2 and J is TRBJ2-5; 8 nucleotides agree with TRBD2. Germline CDR1 is SGHAT and CDR2 is FQNNGV. V dropped 6 bases and J dropped 5; count of bases not matched to a gene: 11. This CDR3 contains 15 residues. CDR3 nucleotides: TGTGCCAGCAGTATCACTAGCGGAGGGACGGAGACCCAGTACTTC. As protein: CASSITSGGTETQYF.